This T cell receptor beta chain was found in a study of T cells expressing NK-cell markers. Whole-study findings and limits: In more than 5 donors, dominant CD3+CD56+NKG2C+ clones formed about 1.0-8% of CD8+ cells.

With UMIs, 5'RACE template switching was used to make TCR beta cDNA. Using the 5' RACE reads, TCRdb records one entry per CDR3 protein without DNA. The sample features about 430,000 distinct CDR3 sequences, with approximately 1.5% in its top ten. Comments on this clonotype: What it binds is unknown.

Per the germline V gene, CDR1 is SNHLY and CDR2 is FYNNEI. The CDR3 has 16 residues. This clonotype was obtained from a woman aged 50 to 65 in good health. The sample consisted of blood T cells: a sorted CD56 or NKG2C T cell subset, CD4+ or CD8+ T cells, or bulk PBMC T cells (not recorded which). This chain joins TRBV2 and TRBJ2-7; TCRdb gives TRBD1 as the D gene, but with no DNA this cannot be confirmed. CDR3 protein: CASSEALGAPRYEQYF. Full variable domain (outside the CDR3, taken from reference TRBV2 and TRBJ2-7): EPEVTQTPSHQVTQMGQEVILRCVPISNHLYFYWYRQILGQKVEFLVSFYNNEISEKSEIFDDQFSVERPDGSNFTLKIRSTKLEDSAMYFCASSEALGAPRYEQYFGPGTRLTVT.